Presented here are 18 T cell receptor beta chains from one specimen sequenced in a study of Graves' ophthalmopathy and Graves' hyperthyroidism. RNA transcripts served as template for amplifying TCR beta CDR3 sequences. HTBI primers were employed in first-round RT-PCR, then a second-round multiplex PCR followed. TCRdb re-called the multiplex PCR reads through MiXCR, storing one row per CDR3 protein. The sample holds about half a million distinct CDR3 sequences, approximately 14% seen once. Sequences were obtained from blood. All receptors come from a woman aged 30 to 39 with Graves' ophthalmopathy.

This clonotype was detected ten times or more. The J gene is TRBJ1-2, the V gene TRBV11-2; the D is unclear. CDR1 and CDR2 from the germline V gene are SGHAT and FQNNGV. The CDR3 spans 14 residues. V gave up 0 bases and J gave up 8 bases, with 13 bases separating them. Written as DNA, the CDR3 is TGTGCCAGCAGCTTAGAAGTAGGTGGGAACGGCTACACCTTC. Amino acids: CASSLEVGGNGYTF. Full variable domain (missing parts from reference TRBV11-2 and TRBJ1-2): EAGVAQSPRYKIIEKRQSVAFWCNPISGHATLYWYQQILGQGPKLLIQFQNNGVVDDSQLPKDRFSAERLKGVDSTLKIQPAKLEDSAVYLCASSLEVGGNGYTFGSGTRLTVV.

This clonotype was seen at least ten times. The chain couples TRBV12-3 or TRBV12-4 to TRBJ2-7; TRBD2 matches at 11 bases. Trimming took 5 bases from V and 0 from J; bases not matched to a gene: 6. CDR3 size: 16 residues. The CDR3, as DNA: TGTGCCAGCAGTAAGGGACTAGCGGTCAACTCCTACGAGCAGTACTTC. Its protein product is CASSKGLAVNSYEQYF.

The sample holds a few counts of this clonotype. The V gene is TRBV30, the J gene TRBJ1-3; tentative D call: TRBD1 (5 bases). CDR1 and CDR2 from the germline V gene are GTSNPN and SVGIG (reference sequence). The CDR3 has 14 residues. The V end lost 3 bases, the J end lost 3 bases, and 12 bases lay between the germline ends. The DNA for the CDR3 is TGTGCCTGGAGCGGGAGAGGGGTTGGAAACACCATATATTTT. This translates into CAWSGRGVGNTIYF.

Many counts were recorded for this clonotype. The chain couples TRBV11-2 to TRBJ1-1; no clear D gene. V was clipped by 2 bases and J by 7 bases, with 11 bases between them. CDR1 and CDR2 (germline): SGHAT, FQNNGV. The CDR3 contains 13 residues. DNA of the CDR3: TGTGCCAGCAGCTTAAACTCTGGGGTTGAAGCTTTCTTT. Residues: CASSLNSGVEAFF.

The V call is TRBV10-3, the J call TRBJ1-2; the match to TRBD1 covers 9 bases. V lost 6 bases, J lost 5 bases, and 25 bases stayed unmatched. This CDR3 has 20 residues. Germline-derived CDR1 and CDR2 are ENHRY and SYGVKD. CDR3 residues: CAIRRVVYPDRGPYEYGYTF. The DNA of the CDR3 is TGTGCCATCAGACGCGTTGTATATCCGGACAGGGGACCTTATGAGTATGGCTACACCTTC.

In its sample, this clonotype was seen many times. The chain carries TRBV6-5 and TRBJ2-7; 8 bases align to TRBD1. V lost 7 bases, J lost 6 bases, and 8 bases stayed unmatched. Germline V CDR1 and CDR2: MNHEY, SVGAGI. The CDR3 is made up of 13 amino acids. CDR3 sequence (DNA): TGTGCCAGCATGGAGACAGGGGCAGGCGAGCAGTACTTC. This gives the protein CASMETGAGEQYF.

This clonotype was seen ten or more times. A much more abundant neighbour one base away suggests this may be a read error. No conserved phenylalanine or tryptophan is present at the end of the CDR3, so a read error is the likely explanation. DNA for the CDR3: TGTGCCAGCAGCGGACAGGGCTATGGCTACACCTCC. It translates to CASSGQGYGYTS. The rearrangement joins TRBV6-6 to TRBJ1-2, with 8 bases lining up with TRBD1. From germline, CDR1 is MNHNY and CDR2 SVGAGI (reference sequence). The V segment lost 6 bases and the J segment 4 bases; nucleotides outside the gene matches: 1. The CDR3 has 12 residues.

This clonotype was observed many times. This chain uses TRBV11-1 with TRBJ1-2, with a possible D match to TRBD1 (5 bases). V dropped 5 bases and J dropped 1 base, with 20 bases sitting between them. Germline V gives CDR1 SGHAT, CDR2 FQDESV (reference sequence). This CDR3 comprises 17 residues. The CDR3 region has the DNA TGTGCCAGCAGCCCCCCCAGGAGGCTCGGGGGTAACTATGGCTACACCTTC. Translating gives CASSPPRRLGGNYGYTF.

This clonotype was counted ten times or more. The V call is TRBV10-3, the J call TRBJ2-5; D is uncertain. CDR1 ENHRY and CDR2 SYGVKD come from the germline V gene. V dropped 3 bases and J dropped 2 bases, with 10 bases sitting between them. The CDR3 is 14 amino acids. The CDR3, as DNA: TGTGCCATCAGTGAACGTTTCATTCAAGAGACCCAGTACTTC. Protein sequence: CAISERFIQETQYF.

This clonotype was recorded many times. V usage is TRBV19 and J usage is TRBJ1-1, with D unresolved. The CDR3 has 13 amino acids. CDR1 and CDR2 (germline): LNHDA, SQIVND (reference sequence). V was shortened by 7 bases and J by 4 bases, with 13 bases between the two germline ends. The CDR3 nucleotides are TGTGCCAGTACTCCGGGTGTTGGCACTGAAGCTTTCTTT. Translating it yields CASTPGVGTEAFF.

This clonotype was counted at least ten times. The chain joins TRBV12-3 or TRBV12-4 to TRBJ2-7; the D gene is possibly TRBD2 (6 bases). The CDR3 is made up of 15 amino acids. Trimming shortened V by 1 base and J by 2 bases, and 12 bases separated the two germline ends. The CDR3 protein is CASSLVGLTPYEQYF. The DNA for the CDR3 is TGTGCCAGCAGTTTAGTGGGACTGACCCCCTACGAGCAGTACTTC.

In this sample, this clonotype turned up many times. The chain links TRBV4-1 to TRBJ1-5; TRBD1 might be the D (5 bases). Germline V gene lookup returns CDR1 MGHRA and CDR2 YSYEKL. Deletions cut 1 base from V and 4 bases from J, with 5 bases between. The length of the CDR3 is 13 residues. CDR3 in DNA: TGCGCCAGCAGCCAAGGACAGAATCAGCCCCAGCATTTT. Its protein product is CASSQGQNQPQHF.

This chain links TRBV15 with TRBJ2-1, with TRBD1 identical over 8 bases. Germline lookup yields CDR1 LNHNV and CDR2 YYDKDF (reference sequence). The CDR3 spans 15 residues. V lost 0 bases to trimming and J lost 3 bases; unmatched junction nucleotides: 1. CDR3 region: CATSREGQGYNEQFF. CDR3 bases: TGTGCCACCAGCAGAGAAGGACAGGGCTACAATGAGCAGTTCTTC.

This clonotype showed up many times. J is TRBJ2-5 and V is TRBV6-1; 13 bases are shared with TRBD2. The CDR3 length is 14 residues. Germline V lookup: CDR1 MNHNS, CDR2 SASEGT. V trimming: 4 bases; J trimming: 4 bases; junction bases outside the gene matches: 0. The CDR3 DNA reads as TGTGCCAGCAGTGGACTAGCGGGGGGAGAGACCCAGTACTTC. Its protein is CASSGLAGGETQYF.

This clonotype showed up many times. The chain combines TRBV12-3 or TRBV12-4 with TRBJ1-1; D not certain. Trimming cost V 3 bases and J 4 bases, with 9 bases left between them. There are 13 residues in the CDR3. CDR3 protein: CASSLEKTTEAFF. CDR3 DNA sequence: TGTGCCAGCAGTTTGGAGAAGACCACTGAAGCTTTCTTT.

This clonotype came up many times. The chain combines TRBV6-1 with TRBJ1-1; D gene uncertain. The CDR3 consists of 14 residues. Deletions cut 5 bases from V and 3 bases from J, with 13 bases between. Per the germline V gene, CDR1 is MNHNS and CDR2 is SASEGT. DNA for the CDR3: TGTGCCAGCAGTCCCCGACCGGTGGACACTGAAGCTTTCTTT. Encoded protein: CASSPRPVDTEAFF.

This clonotype was detected only a few times. J is TRBJ2-3 and V is TRBV7-3, with 7 bases lining up with TRBD2. Trimming at V came to 5 bases and at J to 3 bases, leaving 8 bases not matched to a gene. Germline V CDR1 and CDR2: SGHTA, FQGTGA. The CDR3 has 15 residues. The DNA of the CDR3 is TGTGCCAGCAGCGCTCTCGGGGGGACTACAGATACGCAGTATTTT. Its translation is CASSALGGTTDTQYF.

Only a few counts were recorded for this clonotype. J is TRBJ1-6 and V is TRBV6-2 or TRBV6-3; D is ambiguous. CDR1 is MNHEY and CDR2 is SVGEGT in the germline V gene. The CDR3 extends over 17 amino acids. V dropped 7 bases and J dropped 0 bases, with 16 bases sitting between them. The CDR3 is CASTVPPAGSYNSPLHF. The DNA of the CDR3 is TGTGCCAGCACCGTACCCCCGGCGGGCTCCTATAATTCACCCCTCCACTTT.